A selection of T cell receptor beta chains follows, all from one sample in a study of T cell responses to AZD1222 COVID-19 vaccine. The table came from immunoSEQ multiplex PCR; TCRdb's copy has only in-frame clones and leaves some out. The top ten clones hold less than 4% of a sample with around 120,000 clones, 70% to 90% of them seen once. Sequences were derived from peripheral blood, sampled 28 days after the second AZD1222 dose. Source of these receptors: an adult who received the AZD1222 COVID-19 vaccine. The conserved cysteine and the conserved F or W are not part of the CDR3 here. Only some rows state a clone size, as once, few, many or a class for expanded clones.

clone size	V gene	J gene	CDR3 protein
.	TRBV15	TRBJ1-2	ATRNLDRGYGYT
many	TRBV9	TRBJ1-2	ASSGGTVDHGYT
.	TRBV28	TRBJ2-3	ASSTSAAGAADTQY
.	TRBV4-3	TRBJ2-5	ASSQGGAHQETQY
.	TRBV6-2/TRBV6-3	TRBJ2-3	ASSYAGSTDTQY
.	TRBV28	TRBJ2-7	ASSFRQNEQY
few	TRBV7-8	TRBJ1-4	ASSLVPGQGGEKLF
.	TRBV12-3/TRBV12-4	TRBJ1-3	ASSFGRNTIY
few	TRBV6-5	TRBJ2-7	ASRRTSAAYVQY
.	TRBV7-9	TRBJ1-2	ASSLPFDRGPKNYGYT
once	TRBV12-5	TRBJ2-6	ASGLVRPGVTGANVLT
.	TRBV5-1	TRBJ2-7	ASSLPHKDEQY
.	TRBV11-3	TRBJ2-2	ASSFAGLADTGELF
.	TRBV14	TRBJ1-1	ASSQETGWGTEAF
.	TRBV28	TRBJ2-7	ASSLAGGRRYEQY
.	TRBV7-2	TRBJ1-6	ASSLARTGGSPLH
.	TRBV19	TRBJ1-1	ASSIRTGDGTEAF
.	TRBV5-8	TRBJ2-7	ASSGGSGRAFWEQY
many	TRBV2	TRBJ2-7	ASSGTSGGYEQY
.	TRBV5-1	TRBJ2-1	ASSLVGTDNEQF
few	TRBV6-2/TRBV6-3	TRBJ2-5	ASSYEVGGAETQY
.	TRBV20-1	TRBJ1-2	SARGLEGYT
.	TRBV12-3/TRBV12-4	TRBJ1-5	ASSQGAYQPQH
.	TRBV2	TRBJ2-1	ASSSLPEQF
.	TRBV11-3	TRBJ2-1	ASSSGVNEQF
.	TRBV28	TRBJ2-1	ASGSTRPRNEQF
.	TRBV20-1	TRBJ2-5	SHYYRETQY
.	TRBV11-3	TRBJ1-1	ASSSGQGEFTEAF
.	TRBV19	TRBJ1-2	ASSTPGQPSNYGYT
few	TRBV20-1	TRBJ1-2	SASPEWGYT
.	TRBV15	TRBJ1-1	ATSRDPGIGTEAF
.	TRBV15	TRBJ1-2	ATSRNRVSYGYT
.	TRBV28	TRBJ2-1	ASTRAGLATYNEQF
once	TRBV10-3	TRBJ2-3	ALSEGRVDTQY
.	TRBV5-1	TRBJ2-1	ASSLGGGF
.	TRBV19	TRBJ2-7	ASSTLDGSTYEQY
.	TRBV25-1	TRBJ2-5	ASSEIMGLERETQY
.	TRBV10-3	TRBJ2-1	AIAASGKDNEQF
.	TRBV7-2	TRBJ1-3	ASSGSTGVGNTIY
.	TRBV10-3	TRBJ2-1	AISESGLAATSSYNEQF